This T cell receptor beta chain comes out of a study of beta chain features in type 1 diabetes. Study observations and caveats: People with Type 1 diabetes carried modestly yet significantly shorter TCRB CDR3s in all four CD4+ subsets. Fewer junction insertions and more nucleotide deletions appeared in type 1 diabetes patients.

After removal of 3 bases from V and 9 bases from J, the junction contained 10 bases not matched to a gene. This CDR3 contains 17 residues. CDR1 is SGHTA and CDR2 is FQGNSA in the germline V gene. This clone was seen a handful of times. Its cognate antigen is unknown. Sequencing targeted expressed TCRB transcripts, as all isolated RNA had been reverse transcribed. Regulatory, naive and central memory T cell samples averaged roughly 3.8 million reads. Here immunoSEQ multiplex PCR was the method, and the copy in TCRdb shows in-frame clones only, minus some. The sample consists of about 330,000 clones, 11% of them appearing once.

The chain recombines TRBV7-2 with TRBJ2-1, with TRBD2 identical over 14 bases. This sequence was found in a woman in her twenties or thirties in good health. The sequencing input was naive CD4+ T cells from blood. CDR3 loop: CASSFAGTSGSMGEQFF. Here the CDR3 DNA reads TGTGCCAGCAGCTTCGCCGGGACTAGCGGGAGTATGGGTGAGCAGTTCTTC.